The present T cell receptor (beta chain) was sequenced within a study of blood T cell repertoires in COVID-19. Study in general: Specimens from acute and convalescent COVID-19 originated in the United States, Italy and Spain. The analysed material was cDNA or gDNA that came from T cells, B-cell-depleted T cells, or PBMCs.

Sequenced by immunoSEQ multiplex PCR; TCRdb stores in-frame clones only, minus some. The profile covers approximately 100,000 clones, with roughly 82% appearing a single time and 25% taken by the ten largest. From germline, CDR1 is SGHAT and CDR2 FQNNGV. V was pared by 2 bases and J by 4 bases, with 15 bases between. CDR3 length: 16 residues. This TCR derives from a man between 60 and 70 years old with acute or convalescent COVID-19. The chain has TRBV11-2 and TRBJ1-3; possibly TRBD1 for D (6 bases). Sequenced: peripheral blood. The CDR3 reads CASSLRAGQFGNTIYF. In DNA, the CDR3 is TGTGCCAGCAGCTTAAGGGCCGGACAGTTCGGAAACACCATATATTTT.